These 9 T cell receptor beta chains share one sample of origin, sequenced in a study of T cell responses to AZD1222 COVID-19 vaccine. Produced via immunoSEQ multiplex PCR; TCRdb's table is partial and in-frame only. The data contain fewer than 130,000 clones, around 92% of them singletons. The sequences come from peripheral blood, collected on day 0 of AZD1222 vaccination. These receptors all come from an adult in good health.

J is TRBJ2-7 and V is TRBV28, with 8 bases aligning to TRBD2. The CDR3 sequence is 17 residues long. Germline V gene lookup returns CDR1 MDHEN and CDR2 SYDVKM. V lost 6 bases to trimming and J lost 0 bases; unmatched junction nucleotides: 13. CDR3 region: CASRYYFSGGFSYEQYF. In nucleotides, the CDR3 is TGTGCCAGCAGATATTACTTCAGCGGGGGATTCTCCTACGAGCAGTACTTC.

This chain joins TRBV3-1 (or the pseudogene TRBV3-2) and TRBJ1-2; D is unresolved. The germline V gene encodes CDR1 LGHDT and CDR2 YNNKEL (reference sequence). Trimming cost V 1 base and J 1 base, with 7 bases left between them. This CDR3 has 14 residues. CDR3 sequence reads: CASSQGAHNYGYTF. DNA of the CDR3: TGTGCCAGCAGCCAAGGGGCGCATAACTATGGCTACACCTTC.

The CDR3 protein is CASSPGWGPHEQYF. The CDR3 nucleotides read TGTGCCAGTAGTCCAGGGTGGGGACCCCACGAGCAGTACTTC. The chain has TRBV19 and TRBJ2-7; perhaps D is TRBD1 or TRBD2 (5 bases each). CDR3 size: 14 residues. Per the germline V gene, CDR1 is LNHDA and CDR2 is SQIVND (reference sequence). The V end was cut by 5 bases, the J end by 5 bases, with 16 bases between.

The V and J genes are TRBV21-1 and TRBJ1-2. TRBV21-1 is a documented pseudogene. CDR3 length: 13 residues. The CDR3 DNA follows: TGTGCCAGCAGCAAATTTTGGACCGTCGGCTACACCTTC. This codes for CASSKFWTVGYTF.

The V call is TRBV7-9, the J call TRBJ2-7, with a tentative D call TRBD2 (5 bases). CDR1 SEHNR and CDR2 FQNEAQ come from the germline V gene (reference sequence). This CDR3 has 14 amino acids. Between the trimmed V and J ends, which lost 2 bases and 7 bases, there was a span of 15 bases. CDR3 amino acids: CASSLNNRGLEQYF. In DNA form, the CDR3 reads TGTGCCAGCAGCTTAAATAACCGGGGATTGGAGCAGTACTTC.

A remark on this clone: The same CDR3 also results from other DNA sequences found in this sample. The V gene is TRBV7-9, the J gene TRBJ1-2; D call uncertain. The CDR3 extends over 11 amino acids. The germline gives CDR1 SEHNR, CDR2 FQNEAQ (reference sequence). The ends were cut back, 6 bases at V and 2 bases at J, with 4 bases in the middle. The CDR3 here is CASSLNYGYTF. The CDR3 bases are TGTGCCAGCAGTTTGAACTATGGCTACACCTTC.

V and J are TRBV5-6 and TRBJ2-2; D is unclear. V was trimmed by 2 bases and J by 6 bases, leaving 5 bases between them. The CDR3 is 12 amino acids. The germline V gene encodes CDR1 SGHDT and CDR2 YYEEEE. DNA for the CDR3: TGTGCCAGCAGCTTAGGCGCCGGGGAGCTGTTTTTT. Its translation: CASSLGAGELFF.

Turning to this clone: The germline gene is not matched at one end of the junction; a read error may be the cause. CDR3 sequence (DNA): TGTGCCAGCAGCGTAGCGGGGGGCTATCAAGAGACCCAGTACTTC. Its translation: CASSVAGGYQETQYF. The V call is TRBV7-8, the J call TRBJ2-5, with TRBD2 matching over 10 bases. In germline, CDR1 is SGHVS, CDR2 FQNEAQ. The CDR3 is 15 residues long. Full variable domain (remainder filled in from reference TRBV7-8 and TRBJ2-5): GAGVSQSPRYKVAKRGQDVALRCDPISGHVSLFWYQQALGQGPEFLTYFQNEAQLDKSGLPSDRFFAERPEGSVSTLKIQRTQQEDSAVYLCASSVAGGYQETQYFGPGTRLLVL.

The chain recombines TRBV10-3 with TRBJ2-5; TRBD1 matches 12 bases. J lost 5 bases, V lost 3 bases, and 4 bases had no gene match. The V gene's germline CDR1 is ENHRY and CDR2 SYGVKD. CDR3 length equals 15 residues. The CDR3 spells CAISEGTGGRETQYF. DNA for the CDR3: TGTGCCATCAGTGAAGGGACAGGGGGCCGGGAGACCCAGTACTTC.